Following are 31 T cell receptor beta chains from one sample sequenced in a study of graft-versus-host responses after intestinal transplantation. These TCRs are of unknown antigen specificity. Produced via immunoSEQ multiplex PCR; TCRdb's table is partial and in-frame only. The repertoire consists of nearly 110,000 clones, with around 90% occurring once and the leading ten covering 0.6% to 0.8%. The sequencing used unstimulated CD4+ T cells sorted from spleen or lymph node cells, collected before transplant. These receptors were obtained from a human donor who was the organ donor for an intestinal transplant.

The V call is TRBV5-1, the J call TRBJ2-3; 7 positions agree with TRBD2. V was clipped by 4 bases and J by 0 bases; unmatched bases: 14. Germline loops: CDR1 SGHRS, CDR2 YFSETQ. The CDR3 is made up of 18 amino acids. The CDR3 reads CASSPSPSGSSSTDTQYF. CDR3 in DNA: TGCGCCAGCAGCCCGTCACCTAGCGGCAGCTCTAGCACAGATACGCAGTATTTT.

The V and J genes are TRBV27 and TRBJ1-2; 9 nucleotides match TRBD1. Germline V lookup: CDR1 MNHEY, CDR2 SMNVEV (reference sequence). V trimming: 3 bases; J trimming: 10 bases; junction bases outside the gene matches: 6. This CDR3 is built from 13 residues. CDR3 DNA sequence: TGTGCCAGCAGTTTGGACAGGGGATTGGACTACACCTTC. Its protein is CASSLDRGLDYTF.

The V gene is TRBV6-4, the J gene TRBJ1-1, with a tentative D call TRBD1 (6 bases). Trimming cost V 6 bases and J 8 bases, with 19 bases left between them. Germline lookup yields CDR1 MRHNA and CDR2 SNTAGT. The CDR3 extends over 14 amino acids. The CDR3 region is CASRLMSGVGEAFF. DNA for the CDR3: TGTGCCAGCAGATTGATGTCAGGGGTGGGCGAAGCTTTCTTT.

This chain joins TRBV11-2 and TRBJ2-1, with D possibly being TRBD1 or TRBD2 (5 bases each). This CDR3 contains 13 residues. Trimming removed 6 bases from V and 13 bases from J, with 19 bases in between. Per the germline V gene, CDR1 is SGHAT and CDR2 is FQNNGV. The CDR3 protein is CASRLPTSRGQFF. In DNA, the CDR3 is TGTGCCAGCAGGCTTCCTACCTCGAGGGGACAGTTCTTC.

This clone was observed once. The CDR3 loop is CATTRTGDNYGYTF. In DNA form, the CDR3 reads TGTGCCACGACGAGGACAGGCGATAACTATGGCTACACCTTC. The chain uses TRBV10-3 and TRBJ1-2, with 7 nucleotides matching TRBD1. The CDR3 runs to 14 residues. Germline-derived CDR1 and CDR2 are ENHRY and SYGVKD. The J segment lost 1 base and the V segment lost 10 bases, leaving 9 bases of the junction unmatched.

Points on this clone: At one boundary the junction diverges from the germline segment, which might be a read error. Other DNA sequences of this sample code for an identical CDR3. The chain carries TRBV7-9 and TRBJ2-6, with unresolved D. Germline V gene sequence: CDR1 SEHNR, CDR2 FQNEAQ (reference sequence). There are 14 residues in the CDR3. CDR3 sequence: CASSLESGANVLTF. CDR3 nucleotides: TGTGCCAGCAGCTTAGAATCTGGAGCCAACGTCCTGACTTTC.

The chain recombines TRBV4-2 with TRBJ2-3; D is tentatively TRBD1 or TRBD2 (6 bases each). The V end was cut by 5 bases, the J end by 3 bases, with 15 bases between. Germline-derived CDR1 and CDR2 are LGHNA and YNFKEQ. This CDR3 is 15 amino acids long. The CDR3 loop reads CASSAEGGRTDTQYF. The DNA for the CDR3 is TGTGCCAGCAGCGCCGAGGGGGGTAGGACAGATACGCAGTATTTT.

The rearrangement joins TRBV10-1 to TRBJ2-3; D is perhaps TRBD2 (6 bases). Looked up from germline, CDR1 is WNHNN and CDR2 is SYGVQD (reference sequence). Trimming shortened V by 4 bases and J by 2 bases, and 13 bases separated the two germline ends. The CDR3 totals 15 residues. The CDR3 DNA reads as TGCGCCAGCAGTGTCTCGGGAGCCCTCACAGATACGCAGTATTTT. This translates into CASSVSGALTDTQYF.

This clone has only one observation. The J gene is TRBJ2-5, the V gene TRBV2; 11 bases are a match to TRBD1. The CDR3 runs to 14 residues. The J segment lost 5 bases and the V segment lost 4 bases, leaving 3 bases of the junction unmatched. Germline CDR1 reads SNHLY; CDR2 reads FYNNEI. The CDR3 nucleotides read TGTGCCAGCAGTGCCCGGGACAGGGGGGAGACCCAGTACTTC. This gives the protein CASSARDRGETQYF.

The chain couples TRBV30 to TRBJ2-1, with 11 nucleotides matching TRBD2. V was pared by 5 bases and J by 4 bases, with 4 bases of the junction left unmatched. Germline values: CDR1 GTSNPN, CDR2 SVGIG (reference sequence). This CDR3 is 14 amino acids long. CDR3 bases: TGTGCCTGGGAGTGGACTAGCGGGTACAATGAGCAGTTCTTC. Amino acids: CAWEWTSGYNEQFF.

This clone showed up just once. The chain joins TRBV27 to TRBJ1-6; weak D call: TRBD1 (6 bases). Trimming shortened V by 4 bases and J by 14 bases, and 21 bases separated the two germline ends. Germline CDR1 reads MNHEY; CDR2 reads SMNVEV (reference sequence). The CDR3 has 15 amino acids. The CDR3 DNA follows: TGTGCCAGCAGTTCAACAGGGTATAGCACAATCACCCTCCACTTT. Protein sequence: CASSSTGYSTITLHF.

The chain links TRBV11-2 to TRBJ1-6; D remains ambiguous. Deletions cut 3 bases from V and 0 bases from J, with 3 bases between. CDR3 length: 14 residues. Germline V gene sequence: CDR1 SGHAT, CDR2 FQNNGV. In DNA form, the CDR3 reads TGTGCCAGCAGCTTGTCCTCCTATAATTCACCCCTCCACTTT. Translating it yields CASSLSSYNSPLHF.

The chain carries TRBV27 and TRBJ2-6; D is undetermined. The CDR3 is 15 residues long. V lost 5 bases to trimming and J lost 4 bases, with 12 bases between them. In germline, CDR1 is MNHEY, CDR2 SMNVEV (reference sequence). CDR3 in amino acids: CASSPAPRGANVLTF. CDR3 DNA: TGTGCCAGCAGTCCCGCGCCGAGAGGGGCCAACGTCCTGACTTTC.

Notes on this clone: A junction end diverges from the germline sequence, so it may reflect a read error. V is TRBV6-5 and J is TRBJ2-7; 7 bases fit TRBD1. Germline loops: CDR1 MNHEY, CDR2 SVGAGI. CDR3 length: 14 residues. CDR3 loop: CASSYRTGAYGQYF. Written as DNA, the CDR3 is TGTGCCAGCAGCTATAGGACAGGAGCCTACGGGCAGTACTTC.

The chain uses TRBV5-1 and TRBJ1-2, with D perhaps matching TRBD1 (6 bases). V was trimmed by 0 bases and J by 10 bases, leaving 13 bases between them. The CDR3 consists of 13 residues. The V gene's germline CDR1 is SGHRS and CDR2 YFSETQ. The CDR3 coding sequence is TGCGCCAGCAGCTTGGAAGGGACACCCATCTACACCTTC. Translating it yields CASSLEGTPIYTF.

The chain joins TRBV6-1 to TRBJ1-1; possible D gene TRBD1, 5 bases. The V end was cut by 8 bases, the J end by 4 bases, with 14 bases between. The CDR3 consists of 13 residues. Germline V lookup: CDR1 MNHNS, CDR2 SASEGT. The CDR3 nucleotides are TGTGCCAGCCGGGCGGGGGTGAGCACTGAAGCTTTCTTT. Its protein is CASRAGVSTEAFF.

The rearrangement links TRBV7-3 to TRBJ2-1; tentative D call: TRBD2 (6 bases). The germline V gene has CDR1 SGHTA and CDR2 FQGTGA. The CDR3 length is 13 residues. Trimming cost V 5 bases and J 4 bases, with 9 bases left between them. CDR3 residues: CASSLSGYNEQFF. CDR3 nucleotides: TGTGCCAGCAGCCTTAGCGGTTACAATGAGCAGTTCTTC.

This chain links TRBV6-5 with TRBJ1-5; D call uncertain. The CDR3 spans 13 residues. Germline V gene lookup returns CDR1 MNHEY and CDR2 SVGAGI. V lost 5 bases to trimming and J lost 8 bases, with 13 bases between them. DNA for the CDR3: TGTGCCAGCAGTGGCCGCCCCACTGAGCCCCAGCATTTT. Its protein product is CASSGRPTEPQHF.

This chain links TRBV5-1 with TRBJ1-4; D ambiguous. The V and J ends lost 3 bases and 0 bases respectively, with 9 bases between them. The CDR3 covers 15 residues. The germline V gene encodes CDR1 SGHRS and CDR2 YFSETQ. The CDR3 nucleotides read TGCGCCAGCAGCTGGCGGAGAGCAACTAATGAAAAACTGTTTTTT. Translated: CASSWRRATNEKLFF.

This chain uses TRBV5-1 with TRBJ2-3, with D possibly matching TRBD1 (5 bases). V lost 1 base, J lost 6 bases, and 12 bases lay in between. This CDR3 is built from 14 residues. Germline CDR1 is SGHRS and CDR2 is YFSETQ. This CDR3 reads CASSLTRVSDTQYF. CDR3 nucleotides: TGCGCCAGCAGCTTGACCAGGGTAAGCGATACGCAGTATTTT.

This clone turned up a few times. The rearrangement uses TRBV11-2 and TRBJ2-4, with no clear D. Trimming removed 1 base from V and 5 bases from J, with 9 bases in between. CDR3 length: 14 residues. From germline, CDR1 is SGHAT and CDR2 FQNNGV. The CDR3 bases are TGTGCCAGCAGCTTAGCCGGGCAGGAAAACATTCAGTACTTC. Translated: CASSLAGQENIQYF. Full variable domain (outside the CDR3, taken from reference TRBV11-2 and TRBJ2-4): EAGVAQSPRYKIIEKRQSVAFWCNPISGHATLYWYQQILGQGPKLLIQFQNNGVVDDSQLPKDRFSAERLKGVDSTLKIQPAKLEDSAVYLCASSLAGQENIQYFGAGTRLSVL.

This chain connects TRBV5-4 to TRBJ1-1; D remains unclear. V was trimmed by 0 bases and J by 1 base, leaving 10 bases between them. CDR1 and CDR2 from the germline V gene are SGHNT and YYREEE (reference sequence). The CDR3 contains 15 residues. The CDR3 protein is CASSLAGSGNTEAFF. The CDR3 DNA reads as TGTGCCAGCAGCTTGGCCGGCTCGGGGAACACTGAAGCTTTCTTT.

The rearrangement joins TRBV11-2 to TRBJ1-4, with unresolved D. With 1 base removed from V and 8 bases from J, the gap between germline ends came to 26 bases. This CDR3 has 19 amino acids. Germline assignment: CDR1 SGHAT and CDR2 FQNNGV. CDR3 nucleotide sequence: TGTGCCAGCAGCTTAGGAGGTTCGGGAAGGGCCTTTGAGAAGGAAAAACTGTTTTTT. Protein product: CASSLGGSGRAFEKEKLFF.

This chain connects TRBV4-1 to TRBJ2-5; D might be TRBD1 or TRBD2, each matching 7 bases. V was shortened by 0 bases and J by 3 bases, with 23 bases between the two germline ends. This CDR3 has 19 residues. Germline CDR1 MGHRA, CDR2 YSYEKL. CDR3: CASSQDLGLSRGREETQYF. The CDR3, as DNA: TGCGCCAGCAGCCAAGATCTGGGTTTGAGCAGGGGGAGGGAAGAGACCCAGTACTTC.

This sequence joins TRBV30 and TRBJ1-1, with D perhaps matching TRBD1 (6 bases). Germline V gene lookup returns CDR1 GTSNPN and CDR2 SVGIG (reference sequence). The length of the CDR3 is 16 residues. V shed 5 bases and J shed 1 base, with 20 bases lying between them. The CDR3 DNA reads TGTGCCTGGGTGGGGCTTGGGGGGCCACAGAACACTGAAGCTTTCTTT. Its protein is CAWVGLGGPQNTEAFF.

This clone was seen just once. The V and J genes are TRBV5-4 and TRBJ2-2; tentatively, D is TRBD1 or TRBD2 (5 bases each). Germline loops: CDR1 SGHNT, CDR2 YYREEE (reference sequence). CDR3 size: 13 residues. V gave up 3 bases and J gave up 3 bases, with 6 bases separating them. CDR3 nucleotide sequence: TGTGCCAGCAGCTCGGGACACACCGGGGAGCTGTTTTTT. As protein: CASSSGHTGELFF.

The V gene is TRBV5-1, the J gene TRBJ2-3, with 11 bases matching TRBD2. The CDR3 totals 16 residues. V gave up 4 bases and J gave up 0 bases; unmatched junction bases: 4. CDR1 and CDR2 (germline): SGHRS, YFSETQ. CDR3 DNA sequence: TGCGCCAGCAGCCGACTAGCGGGAATTAGCACAGATACGCAGTATTTT. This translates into CASSRLAGISTDTQYF.

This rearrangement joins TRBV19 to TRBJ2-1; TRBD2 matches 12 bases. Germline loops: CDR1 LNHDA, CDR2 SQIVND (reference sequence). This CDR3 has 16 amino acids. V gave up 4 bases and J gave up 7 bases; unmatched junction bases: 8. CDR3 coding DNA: TGTGCCAGTAGTAAAAACCTAGCGGGGGGGAGGAATGAGCAGTTCTTC. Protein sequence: CASSKNLAGGRNEQFF.

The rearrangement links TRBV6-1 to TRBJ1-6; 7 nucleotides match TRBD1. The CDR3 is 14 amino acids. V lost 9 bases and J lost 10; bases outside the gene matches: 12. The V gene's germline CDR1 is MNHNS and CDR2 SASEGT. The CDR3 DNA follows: TGTGCCAGTACTGCAGGGGGATCGTGGTCACCCCTCCACTTT. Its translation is CASTAGGSWSPLHF.

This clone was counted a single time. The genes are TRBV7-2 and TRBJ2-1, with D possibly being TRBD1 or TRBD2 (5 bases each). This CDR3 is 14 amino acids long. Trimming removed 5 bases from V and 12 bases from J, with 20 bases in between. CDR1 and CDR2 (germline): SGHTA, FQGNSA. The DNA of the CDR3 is TGTGCCAGCAGCGCCCAAGCGGACTCGCAGGGGCAGTTCTTC. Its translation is CASSAQADSQGQFF.

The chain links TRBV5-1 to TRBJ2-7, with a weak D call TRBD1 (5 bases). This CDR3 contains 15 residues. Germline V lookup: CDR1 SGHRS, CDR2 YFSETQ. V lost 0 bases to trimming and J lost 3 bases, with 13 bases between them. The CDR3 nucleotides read TGCGCCAGCAGCTTGGAGCCAGGGATAATCTACGAGCAGTACTTC. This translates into CASSLEPGIIYEQYF.